These T cell receptor beta chains were read from a single sample in a study of cytomegalovirus exposure and HLA in healthy donors. Measured with immunoSEQ multiplex PCR; TCRdb has only the in-frame clones, and not every one. Seen here are approximately 110,000 clones, more than 70% observed once, and the top ten hold around 2.1%. The material sequenced was PBMCs. The receptors stem from a man younger than 45 in good health and CMV-seronegative. Each CDR3 is given without its conserved first and last residue. The order of the fields is CDR3 protein, V gene, J gene.

ASTLAGGEQY	TRBV5-1	TRBJ2-7
SSSRSSGTGNQPQH	TRBV7-9	TRBJ1-5
ASRQTGTGDEKLF	TRBV27	TRBJ1-4
ASSPKPPSDEQF	TRBV7-8	TRBJ2-1
ASSQPGITEAF	TRBV4-3	TRBJ1-1
ASSLGASGGGYTDTQY	TRBV13	TRBJ2-3
ASSPDNTDTQY	TRBV18	TRBJ2-3
ASSKQGTGELF	TRBV4-1	TRBJ2-2
ASSLDGTGGEQY	TRBV7-9	TRBJ2-7
ASSFLMRGGTEAF	TRBV28	TRBJ1-1
ASSQDLVAVNYNEQF	TRBV4-2	TRBJ2-1
ASSSAGTGDYEQY	TRBV19	TRBJ2-7
ASSVEVSGANVLT	TRBV5-1	TRBJ2-6
ASSLGPYRGLWTTDTQY	TRBV7-9	TRBJ2-3
ASSQDAQGGLSDIQY	TRBV4-3	TRBJ2-4
ASSIELAGQRTYEQY	TRBV19	TRBJ2-7
ASSPWRPGQGSYEQY	TRBV7-9	TRBJ2-7
ASSDGSYNEQF	TRBV25-1	TRBJ2-1
ASSPDRSSYNEQF	TRBV28	TRBJ2-1
ASSQGQGARDEQF	TRBV5-1	TRBJ2-1
ASSEEWGRRF	TRBV5-1	TRBJ2-1
ASTAGGFNQPQH	TRBV28	TRBJ1-5
ATSKQEWLRGETQY	TRBV15	TRBJ2-5
ASIGGLVNTGELF	TRBV6-6	TRBJ2-2